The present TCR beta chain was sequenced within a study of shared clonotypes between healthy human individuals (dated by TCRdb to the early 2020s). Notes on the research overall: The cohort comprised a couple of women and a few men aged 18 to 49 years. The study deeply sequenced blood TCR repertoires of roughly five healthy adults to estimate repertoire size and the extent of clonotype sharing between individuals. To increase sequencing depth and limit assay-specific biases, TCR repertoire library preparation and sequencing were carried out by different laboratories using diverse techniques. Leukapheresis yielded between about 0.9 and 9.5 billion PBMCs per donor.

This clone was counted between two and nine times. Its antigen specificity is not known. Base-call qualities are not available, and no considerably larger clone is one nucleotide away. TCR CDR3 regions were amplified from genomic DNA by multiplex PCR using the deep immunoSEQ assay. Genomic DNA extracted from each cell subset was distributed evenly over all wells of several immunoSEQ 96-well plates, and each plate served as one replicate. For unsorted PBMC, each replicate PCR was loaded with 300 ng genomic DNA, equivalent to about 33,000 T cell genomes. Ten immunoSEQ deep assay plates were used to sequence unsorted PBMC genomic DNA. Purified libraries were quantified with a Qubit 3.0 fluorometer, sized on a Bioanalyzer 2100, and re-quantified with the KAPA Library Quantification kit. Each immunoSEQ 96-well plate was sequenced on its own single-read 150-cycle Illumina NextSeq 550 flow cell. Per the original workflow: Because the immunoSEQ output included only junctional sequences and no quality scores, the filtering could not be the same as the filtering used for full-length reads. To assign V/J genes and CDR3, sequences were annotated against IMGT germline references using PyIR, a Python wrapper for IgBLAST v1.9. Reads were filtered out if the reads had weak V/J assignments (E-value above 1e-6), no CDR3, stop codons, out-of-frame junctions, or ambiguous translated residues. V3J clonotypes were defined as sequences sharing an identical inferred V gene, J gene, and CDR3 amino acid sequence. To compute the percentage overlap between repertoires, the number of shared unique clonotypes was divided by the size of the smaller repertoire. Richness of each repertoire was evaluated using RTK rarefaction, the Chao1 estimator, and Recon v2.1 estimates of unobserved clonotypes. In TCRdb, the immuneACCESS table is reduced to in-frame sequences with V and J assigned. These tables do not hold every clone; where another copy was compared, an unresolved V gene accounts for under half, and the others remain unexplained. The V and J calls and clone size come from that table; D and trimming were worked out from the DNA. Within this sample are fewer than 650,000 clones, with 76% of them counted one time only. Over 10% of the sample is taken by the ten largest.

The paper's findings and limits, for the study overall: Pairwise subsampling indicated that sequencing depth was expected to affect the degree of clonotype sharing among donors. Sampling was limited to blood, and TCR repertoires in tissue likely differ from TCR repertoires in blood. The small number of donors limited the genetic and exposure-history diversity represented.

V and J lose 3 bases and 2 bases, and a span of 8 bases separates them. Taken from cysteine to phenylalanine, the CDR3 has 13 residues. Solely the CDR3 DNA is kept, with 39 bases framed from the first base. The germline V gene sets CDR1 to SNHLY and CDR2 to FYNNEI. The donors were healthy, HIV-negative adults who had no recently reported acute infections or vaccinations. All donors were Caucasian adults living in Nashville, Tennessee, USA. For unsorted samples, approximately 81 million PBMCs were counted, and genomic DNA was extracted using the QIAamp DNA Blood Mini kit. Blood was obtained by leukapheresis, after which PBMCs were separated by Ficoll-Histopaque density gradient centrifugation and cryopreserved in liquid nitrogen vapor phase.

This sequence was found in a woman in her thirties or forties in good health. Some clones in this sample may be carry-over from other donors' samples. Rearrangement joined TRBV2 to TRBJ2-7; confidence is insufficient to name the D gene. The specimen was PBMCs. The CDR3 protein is CASSDSIPYEQYF. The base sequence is TGTGCCAGCAGTGATAGCATTCCCTACGAGCAGTACTTC.